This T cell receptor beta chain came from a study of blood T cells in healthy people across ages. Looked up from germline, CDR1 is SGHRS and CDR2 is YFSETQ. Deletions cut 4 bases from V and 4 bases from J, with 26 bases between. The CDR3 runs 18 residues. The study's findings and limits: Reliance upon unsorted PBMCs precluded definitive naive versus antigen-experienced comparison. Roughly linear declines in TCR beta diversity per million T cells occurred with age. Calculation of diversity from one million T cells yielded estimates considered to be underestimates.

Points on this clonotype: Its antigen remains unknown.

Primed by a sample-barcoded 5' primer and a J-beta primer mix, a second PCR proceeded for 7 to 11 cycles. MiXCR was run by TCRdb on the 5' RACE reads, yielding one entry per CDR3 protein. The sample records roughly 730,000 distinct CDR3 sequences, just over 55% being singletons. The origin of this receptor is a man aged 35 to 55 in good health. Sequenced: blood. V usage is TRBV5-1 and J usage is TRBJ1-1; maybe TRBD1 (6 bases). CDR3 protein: CASSPEGGMGTLGTEAFF. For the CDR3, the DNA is TGCGCCAGCAGCCCGGAGGGGGGTATGGGGACTTTGGGCACTGAAGCTTTCTTT.